This T cell receptor beta chain comes out of a study of regulatory T cells in long-lasting Graves disease. Documented time point: newly diagnosed GD, antithyroid drugs for less than 3 months. There was RNA extracted from PBMCs, and the TCR library was made from it. An endocrinology department located in Xi'an, China, was where the patients came from. Libraries of TCR beta came from iRepertoire HTBI primers plus Arm-PCR of CDR3 regions. TCRdb fed the multiplex PCR reads into MiXCR, producing one record per CDR3 protein. The table shows around 400,000 distinct CDR3 sequences, with about 14% occurring only once. The germline gives CDR1 SEHNR, CDR2 FQNEAQ (reference sequence). CDR3 length: 17 residues. V lost 5 bases to trimming and J lost 3 bases; unmatched junction nucleotides: 14.

This TCR derives from a female donor with Graves disease. The sample was peripheral blood mononuclear cells (PBMCs), taken at new diagnosis, from a patient treated with antithyroid drugs. The V and J genes are TRBV7-9 and TRBJ2-5, with 8 bases that match TRBD1. In DNA form, the CDR3 reads TGTGCCAGCAGCCCCTCGGTAGGGGACAGGAAGGAAGAGACCCAGTACTTC. Translation gives CASSPSVGDRKEETQYF.